Listed below are T cell receptor beta chains from one sample, sequenced in a study of PD-1 blockade in classical Hodgkin lymphoma. Clones were read by immunoSEQ multiplex PCR, and TCRdb kept only the in-frame ones, dropping some. Of around 65,000 clones in the sample, 87% are singletons; the top ten hold about 8.3%. Here the sequenced sample was peripheral blood mononuclear cells (PBMCs), taken before the fourth cycle of nivolumab. All receptors come from a human donor with classical Hodgkin lymphoma. The CDR3 runs from the conserved cysteine through the conserved F or W. Fields, in order: V gene, D gene, J gene, clone size, CDR3 length, CDR3 protein, CDR3 DNA. D genes are given only for firm matches. Rows give clone size only sometimes, using once, few, many, or a class for an expanded clone.

TRBV19	.	TRBJ1-6	.	14	CASSIQGAGSPLHF	TGTGCCAGTAGTATACAAGGGGCCGGTTCACCCCTCCACTTT
TRBV5-1	TRBD2	TRBJ2-5	.	15	CASSLGLAGQETQYF	TGCGCCAGCAGCTTGGGACTAGCGGGGCAAGAGACCCAGTACTTC
TRBV2	.	TRBJ1-2	.	15	CASSAWTDTNYGYTF	TGTGCCAGCAGTGCCTGGACGGACACTAACTATGGCTACACCTTC
TRBV6-5	.	TRBJ2-1	.	14	CASSYSGQDEEQFF	TGTGCCAGCAGTTACTCTGGGCAGGATGAAGAGCAGTTCTTC
TRBV28	.	TRBJ1-4	once	15	CASSFSGLRNEKLFF	TGTGCCAGCAGTTTTTCGGGGCTGAGGAATGAAAAACTGTTTTTT
TRBV11-2	.	TRBJ2-7	.	13	CASSRLLAYEQYF	TGTGCCAGCAGCCGACTGTTAGCCTACGAGCAGTACTTC
TRBV19	.	TRBJ1-5	.	14	CASSSGESHQPQHF	TGTGCCAGTAGTTCGGGGGAAAGCCATCAGCCCCAGCATTTT
TRBV27	.	TRBJ2-1	once	16	CASSLTLGRKHNEQFF	TGTGCCAGCAGTCTGACCCTAGGGAGGAAGCACAATGAGCAGTTCTTC
TRBV9	.	TRBJ2-7	.	14	CASSVGTETYEQYF	TGTGCCAGCAGCGTAGGGACAGAGACATACGAGCAGTACTTC
TRBV5-1	.	TRBJ1-5	once	15	CASSKQSPWLEPQHF	TGCGCCAGCAGCAAACAATCCCCGTGGTTGGAGCCCCAGCATTTT
TRBV7-7	.	TRBJ2-1	.	14	CASSLSLASGEQFF	TGTGCCAGCAGCTTATCACTAGCTTCGGGTGAGCAGTTCTTC
TRBV7-9	.	TRBJ1-1	.	15	CASSFRHRGNTEAFF	TGTGCCAGCAGCTTCAGACACCGCGGGAACACTGAAGCTTTCTTT
TRBV11-3	.	TRBJ1-2	.	17	CASSYPLGGWYHYGYTF	TGTGCCAGCAGCTATCCCTTGGGTGGGTGGTATCACTATGGCTACACCTTC
TRBV27	TRBD1	TRBJ1-1	.	17	CASSLRQGNRGPTEAFF	TGTGCCAGCAGTTTACGACAGGGAAACAGGGGGCCGACTGAAGCTTTCTTT
TRBV18	TRBD2	TRBJ2-6	.	18	CASSRTSGVVSGANVLTF	TGTGCCAGCTCAAGGACTAGCGGGGTGGTCTCTGGGGCCAACGTCCTGACTTTC
TRBV5-1	.	TRBJ2-7	.	11	CASTSGYEQYF	TGCGCCAGCACCTCCGGCTACGAGCAGTACTTC
TRBV2	.	TRBJ2-2	.	17	CASSEGGGGDDTGELFF	TGTGCCAGCAGTGAAGGAGGAGGTGGGGACGACACCGGGGAGCTGTTTTTT
TRBV30	.	TRBJ1-2	.	14	CAWVTYRKTYGYTF	TGTGCCTGGGTGACGTATAGAAAGACCTATGGCTACACCTTC
TRBV29-1	.	TRBJ2-7	.	12	CSVSAGVDEQYF	TGCAGCGTTTCTGCTGGAGTGGACGAGCAGTACTTC
TRBV6-1	.	TRBJ1-5	.	13	CASGPERNQPQHF	TGTGCCAGCGGGCCTGAACGCAATCAGCCCCAGCATTTT
TRBV5-4	.	TRBJ2-5	.	15	CASSLGGVGKETQYF	TGTGCCAGCAGCTTGGGCGGAGTGGGTAAAGAGACCCAGTACTTC
TRBV5-1	TRBD1	TRBJ2-7	.	16	CASIIEPGQGSYEQYF	TGCGCCAGCATCATAGAGCCGGGACAGGGATCCTACGAGCAGTACTTC
TRBV5-1	.	TRBJ2-7	.	15	CASSLDGGPTYEQYF	TGCGCCAGCAGCTTGGACGGGGGGCCTACCTACGAGCAGTACTTC
TRBV28	.	TRBJ2-3	.	14	CASSLSVRSDTQYF	TGTGCCAGCAGTTTATCTGTCAGATCAGATACGCAGTATTTT
TRBV18	.	TRBJ2-3	.	15	CASSPLDGYTDTQYF	TGTGCCAGCTCACCACTCGACGGCTACACAGATACGCAGTATTTT
TRBV28	TRBD1	TRBJ1-1	.	10	CATGGIEAFF	TGTGCGACAGGGGGAATAGAAGCTTTCTTT
TRBV5-1	.	TRBJ2-1	.	14	CASSQAPSYNEQFF	TGCGCCAGCAGCCAGGCGCCCTCCTACAATGAGCAGTTCTTC
TRBV6-1	TRBD1	TRBJ1-5	.	15	CASSDNRGLGQPQHF	TGTGCCAGCAGTGATAACAGGGGGCTCGGACAGCCCCAGCATTTT
TRBV5-1	.	TRBJ2-5	few	14	CASSLGRAQETQYF	TGCGCCAGCAGCTTGGGCAGGGCCCAAGAGACCCAGTACTTC
TRBV6-1	.	TRBJ1-2	.	14	CASSVRQWGYGYTF	TGTGCCAGCAGTGTTAGACAGTGGGGCTATGGCTACACCTTC
TRBV5-1	.	TRBJ2-7	.	13	CASREDPFYEQYF	TGCGCCAGCCGAGAGGACCCATTCTACGAGCAGTACTTC
TRBV6-4	TRBD2	TRBJ2-1	.	12	CASSYSGGEQFF	TGTGCCAGCAGCTATAGCGGGGGTGAGCAGTTCTTC
TRBV7-9	.	TRBJ2-7	.	15	CASTPRPGARYEQYF	TGTGCCAGCACCCCCCGACCCGGGGCCCGTTACGAGCAGTACTTC
TRBV6-5	TRBD1	TRBJ1-2	.	13	CASSQTGDYGYTF	TGTGCCAGCAGCCAGACAGGGGACTATGGCTACACCTTC
TRBV5-1	TRBD1	TRBJ2-3	.	19	CASSLKGQGVNSRGDTQYF	TGCGCCAGCAGCTTGAAAGGACAGGGGGTAAATTCCCGGGGAGATACGCAGTATTTT
TRBV6-6	TRBD1	TRBJ2-7	.	12	CASSFSRDRVYF	TGTGCCAGCAGTTTTTCCCGGGACAGGGTGTACTTC
TRBV5-1	.	TRBJ2-2	.	15	CASSLDSPNTGELFF	TGCGCCAGCAGCTTGGATAGTCCGAACACCGGGGAGCTGTTTTTT
TRBV19	TRBD1	TRBJ2-1	.	15	CASSIGQGAINEQFF	TGTGCCAGTAGTATAGGACAGGGGGCGATTAATGAGCAGTTCTTC
TRBV5-1	.	TRBJ1-1	once	12	CASSVEGFEAFF	TGCGCCAGCAGCGTGGAGGGGTTTGAAGCTTTCTTT
TRBV5-6	TRBD1	TRBJ1-3	.	16	CASSLVGQGSGNTIYF	TGTGCCAGCAGCTTGGTTGGACAGGGCTCTGGAAACACCATATATTTT
TRBV5-1	.	TRBJ2-2	.	14	CASREGSSTGELFF	TGCGCCAGCAGGGAAGGGTCGAGCACCGGGGAGCTGTTTTTT
TRBV5-5	.	TRBJ1-3	few	16	CASSLGPPASGNTIYF	TGTGCCAGCAGCTTGGGGCCTCCCGCCTCTGGAAACACCATATATTTT
TRBV7-9	.	TRBJ1-5	.	12	CASSFPDGPQHF	TGTGCCAGCAGCTTCCCCGACGGGCCCCAGCATTTT
TRBV5-1	.	TRBJ1-4	.	14	CASSLVGENEKLFF	TGCGCCAGCAGCTTGGTAGGGGAGAATGAAAAACTGTTTTTT
TRBV30	.	TRBJ1-1	few	13	CAWSVVGGTEAFF	TGTGCCTGGAGTGTCGTAGGAGGCACTGAAGCTTTCTTT
TRBV7-9	TRBD1	TRBJ1-2	.	18	CASSSNLEGTGVRSGYTF	TGTGCCAGCAGCTCCAACCTCGAGGGGACAGGAGTGCGGTCTGGCTACACCTTC
TRBV30	TRBD2	TRBJ2-2	.	15	CAWATSGGDTGELFF	TGTGCCTGGGCTACTAGCGGGGGGGACACCGGGGAGCTGTTTTTT
TRBV7-2	.	TRBJ1-1	.	14	CASSLGLGHTEAFF	TGTGCCAGCAGCTTGGGGTTAGGGCACACTGAAGCTTTCTTT
TRBV5-1	.	TRBJ2-6	.	17	CASSWGALAQGANVLTF	TGCGCCAGCAGCTGGGGGGCGCTTGCCCAGGGGGCCAACGTCCTGACTTTC
TRBV6-1	.	TRBJ1-2	.	15	CASKRGSLGWYGYTF	TGTGCCAGCAAAAGGGGCAGCTTGGGTTGGTATGGCTACACCTTC
TRBV28	.	TRBJ2-3	.	16	CASSLPIGTASDTQYF	TGTGCCAGCAGTTTGCCTATAGGGACTGCATCAGATACGCAGTATTTT
TRBV12-5	TRBD1	TRBJ1-5	.	18	CASGPDYGTGERDQPQHF	TGTGCTAGTGGTCCGGATTACGGGACAGGGGAGAGGGATCAGCCCCAGCATTTT
TRBV7-2	.	TRBJ2-7	.	15	CASSFAGPSSYEQYF	TGTGCCAGCAGCTTCGCGGGGCCTAGCTCCTACGAGCAGTACTTC